These T cell receptor beta chains were read from a single sample in a study of cytomegalovirus exposure and HLA in healthy donors. Sequenced by immunoSEQ multiplex PCR; TCRdb stores in-frame clones only, minus some. The sample records about 160,000 clones, approximately 76% being singletons. Sequenced material: PBMCs. The receptors originated from a man between 60 and 70 years old in good health and CMV-seronegative. Both conserved end residues are trimmed from each CDR3.

v_gene	j_gene	len	CDR3aa
TRBV9	TRBJ2-1	14	ASSHPIAGSLSEQF
TRBV4-1	.	13	ASSQVIKPPYEQY
TRBV29-1	TRBJ2-7	13	SVVRRGITSYEQY
TRBV6-6	TRBJ1-1	12	ASGGRAPDTEAF
TRBV20-1	TRBJ2-1	9	SAEAYNEQF
TRBV6-5	TRBJ2-5	13	ASSSGVRQQETQY
TRBV5-1	TRBJ1-1	12	ASSWGQSDTEAF
TRBV7-8	TRBJ2-1	18	ASSLAGGGLAGVSYNEQF
TRBV7-9	TRBJ1-4	12	SSSRAGQHEKLF
TRBV18	TRBJ2-7	14	ASSLQSRAYSYEQY
TRBV7-3	TRBJ2-5	12	ASSLGMGGETQY
TRBV27	TRBJ2-7	12	ASSFRDRVNEQY
TRBV10-3	TRBJ2-2	14	AINRPGLAGTGELF
TRBV19	TRBJ2-4	14	ASSIAFGRLENIQY
TRBV4-1	TRBJ1-1	12	ATGTGGANTEAF
TRBV5-1	TRBJ1-5	12	ASSLGAPHQPQH
TRBV11-1	TRBJ2-3	13	ASSLEVSSGLTQY
TRBV5-8	TRBJ2-5	15	ASSLAGSSGAQETQY
TRBV19	TRBJ1-2	13	ASSIWTARNYGYT
TRBV10-3	TRBJ2-7	11	AISQPTLDEQY
TRBV5-1	TRBJ2-5	12	ASSLAGSQETQY
TRBV5-1	TRBJ2-7	12	ASSFVTGVYEQY
TRBV10-1	TRBJ2-3	11	ASSDVSTDTQY
TRBV12-2	TRBJ2-3	13	ASRLLREQTDTQY
TRBV6-1	TRBJ2-1	13	ASSEGTSGYNEQF
TRBV27	TRBJ2-1	14	ASSLWLSSGMAEQF
TRBV7-9	TRBJ1-3	13	SSSPQGGPGNTIY
TRBV5-4	TRBJ2-2	14	ASSIGDRGLSGELF
TRBV6-5	TRBJ2-2	12	ASREQVFTGELF
TRBV30	TRBJ2-6	14	AWRQGAHSGANVLT
TRBV5-5	TRBJ2-5	11	ASRTGGQETQY
TRBV13	TRBJ2-5	11	ASSPLEQETQY
TRBV27	TRBJ1-5	14	ASSYAYPNSNQPQH
TRBV5-1	TRBJ2-5	13	ASSPSGGTKETQY
TRBV11-3	TRBJ2-5	12	ASSLGQSQETQY
TRBV4-3	TRBJ2-1	13	ASSLGGASAYEQF
TRBV5-1	TRBJ2-5	14	ASSPPSGGLQETQY
TRBV7-6	TRBJ2-1	11	ASAASDYNEQF
TRBV5-4	TRBJ2-3	14	ASSLEGGPGSDTQY
TRBV29-1	TRBJ2-7	11	SVDGQGAYEQY